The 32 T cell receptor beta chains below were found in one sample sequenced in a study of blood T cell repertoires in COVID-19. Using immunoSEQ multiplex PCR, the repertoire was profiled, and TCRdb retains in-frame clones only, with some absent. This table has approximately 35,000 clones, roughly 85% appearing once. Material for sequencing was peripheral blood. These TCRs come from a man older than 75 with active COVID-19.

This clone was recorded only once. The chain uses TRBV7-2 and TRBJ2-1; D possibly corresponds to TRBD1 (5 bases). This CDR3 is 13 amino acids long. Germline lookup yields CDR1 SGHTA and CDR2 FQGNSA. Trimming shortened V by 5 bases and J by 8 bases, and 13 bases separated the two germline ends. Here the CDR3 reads CASSSAGPDEQFF. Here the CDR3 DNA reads TGTGCCAGCAGCAGCGCAGGGCCGGATGAGCAGTTCTTC.

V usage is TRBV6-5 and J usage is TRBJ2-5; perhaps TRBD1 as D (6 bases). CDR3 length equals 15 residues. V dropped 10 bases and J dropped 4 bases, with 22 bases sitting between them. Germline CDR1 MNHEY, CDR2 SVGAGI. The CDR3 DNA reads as TGTGCCACCCGTAGGTACAGGGCCTGGGTAGAGACCCAGTACTTC. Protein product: CATRRYRAWVETQYF.

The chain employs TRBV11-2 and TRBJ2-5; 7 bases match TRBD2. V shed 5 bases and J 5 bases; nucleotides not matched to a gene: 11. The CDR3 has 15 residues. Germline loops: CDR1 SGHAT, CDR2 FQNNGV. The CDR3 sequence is CASSRWAGERETQYF. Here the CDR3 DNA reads TGTGCCAGCAGCCGCTGGGCGGGGGAAAGGGAGACCCAGTACTTC.

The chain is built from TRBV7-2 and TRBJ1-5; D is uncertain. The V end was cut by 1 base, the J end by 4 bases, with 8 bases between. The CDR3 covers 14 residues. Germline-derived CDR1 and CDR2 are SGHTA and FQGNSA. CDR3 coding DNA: TGTGCCAGCAGCTTAGGAGTCATTAATCAGCCCCAGCATTTT. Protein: CASSLGVINQPQHF.

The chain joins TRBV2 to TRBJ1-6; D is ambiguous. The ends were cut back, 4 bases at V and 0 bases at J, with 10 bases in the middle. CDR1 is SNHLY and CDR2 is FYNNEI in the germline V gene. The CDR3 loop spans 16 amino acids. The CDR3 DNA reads TGTGCCAGCAGTGGGGTGGGGAGCTCCTATAATTCACCCCTCCACTTT. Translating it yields CASSGVGSSYNSPLHF.

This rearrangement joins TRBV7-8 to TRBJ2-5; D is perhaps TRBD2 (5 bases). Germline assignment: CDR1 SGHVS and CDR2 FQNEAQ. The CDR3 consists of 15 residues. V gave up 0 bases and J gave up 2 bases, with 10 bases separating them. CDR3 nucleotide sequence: TGTGCCAGCAGCTTAGCGTTGAGGGATCAAGAGACCCAGTACTTC. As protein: CASSLALRDQETQYF.

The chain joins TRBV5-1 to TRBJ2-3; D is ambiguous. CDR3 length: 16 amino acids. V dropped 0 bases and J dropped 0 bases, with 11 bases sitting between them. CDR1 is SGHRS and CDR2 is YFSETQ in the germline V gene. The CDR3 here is CASSLGASSSTDTQYF. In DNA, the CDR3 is TGCGCCAGCAGCTTGGGGGCATCTTCTAGCACAGATACGCAGTATTTT.

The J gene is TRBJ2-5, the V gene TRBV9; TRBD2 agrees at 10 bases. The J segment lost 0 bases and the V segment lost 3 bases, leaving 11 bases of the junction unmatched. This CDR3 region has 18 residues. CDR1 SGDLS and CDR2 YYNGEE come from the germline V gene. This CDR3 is CASSDGISGGSHQETQYF. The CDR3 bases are TGTGCCAGCAGCGATGGGATTAGCGGGGGGTCGCACCAAGAGACCCAGTACTTC.

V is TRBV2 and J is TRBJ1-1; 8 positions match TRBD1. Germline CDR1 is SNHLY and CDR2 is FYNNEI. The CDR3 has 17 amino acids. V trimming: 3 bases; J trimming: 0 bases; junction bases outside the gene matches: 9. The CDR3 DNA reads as TGTGCCAGCAGTGAGTTCGGGACAGGACTCATGAACACTGAAGCTTTCTTT. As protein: CASSEFGTGLMNTEAFF. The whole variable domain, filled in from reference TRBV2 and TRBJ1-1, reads EPEVTQTPSHQVTQMGQEVILRCVPISNHLYFYWYRQILGQKVEFLVSFYNNEISEKSEIFDDQFSVERPDGSNFTLKIRSTKLEDSAMYFCASSEFGTGLMNTEAFFGQGTRLTVV.

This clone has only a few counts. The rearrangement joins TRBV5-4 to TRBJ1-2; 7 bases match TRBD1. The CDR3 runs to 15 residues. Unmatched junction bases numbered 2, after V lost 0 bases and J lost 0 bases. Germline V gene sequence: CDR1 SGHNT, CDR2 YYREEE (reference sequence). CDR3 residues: CASSLVGTANYGYTF. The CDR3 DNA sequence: TGTGCCAGCAGCTTGGTAGGGACAGCTAACTATGGCTACACCTTC.

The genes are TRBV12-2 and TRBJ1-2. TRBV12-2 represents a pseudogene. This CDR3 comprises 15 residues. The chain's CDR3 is CASPGGGRRKVGYTF. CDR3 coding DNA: TGTGCAAGCCCCGGCGGGGGGCGAAGGAAGGTTGGCTACACCTTC.

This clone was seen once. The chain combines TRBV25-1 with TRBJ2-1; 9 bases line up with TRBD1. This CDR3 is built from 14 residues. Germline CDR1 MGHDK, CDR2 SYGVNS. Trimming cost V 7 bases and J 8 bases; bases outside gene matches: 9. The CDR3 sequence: CASIGTGRFDEQFF. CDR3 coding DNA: TGTGCCAGCATAGGGACAGGGAGGTTCGATGAGCAGTTCTTC.

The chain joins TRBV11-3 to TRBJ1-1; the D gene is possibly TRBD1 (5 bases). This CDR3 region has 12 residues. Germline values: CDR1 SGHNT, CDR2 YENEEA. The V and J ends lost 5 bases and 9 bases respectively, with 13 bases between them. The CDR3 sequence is CASSDSGIKAFF. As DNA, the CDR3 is TGTGCCAGCAGCGACTCAGGGATTAAAGCTTTCTTT.

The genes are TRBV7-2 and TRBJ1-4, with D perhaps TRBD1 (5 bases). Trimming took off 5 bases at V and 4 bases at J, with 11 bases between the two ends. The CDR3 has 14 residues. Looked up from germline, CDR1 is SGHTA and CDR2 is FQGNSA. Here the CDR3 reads CASSLGPNNEKLFF. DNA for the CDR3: TGTGCCAGCAGCCTGGGGCCAAATAATGAAAAACTGTTTTTT.

The CDR3 nucleotides read TGTGCCAGCAGCTTAGAGGTGACTCCTTTCAGCTCCTACAATGAGCAGTTCTTC. Encoded protein: CASSLEVTPFSSYNEQFF. The chain has TRBV13 and TRBJ2-1, with D hard to call. The CDR3 is 18 residues long. Germline CDR1 reads PRHDT; CDR2 reads FYEKMQ (reference sequence). The V and J ends lost 1 base and 0 bases respectively, with 16 bases between them.

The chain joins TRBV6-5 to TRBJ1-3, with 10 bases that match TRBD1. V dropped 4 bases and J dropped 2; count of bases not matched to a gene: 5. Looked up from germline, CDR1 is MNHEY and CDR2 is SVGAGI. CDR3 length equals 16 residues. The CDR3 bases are TGTGCCAGCAGTTCTCGCGGGACAGGGGCTGGAAACACCATATATTTT. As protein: CASSSRGTGAGNTIYF.

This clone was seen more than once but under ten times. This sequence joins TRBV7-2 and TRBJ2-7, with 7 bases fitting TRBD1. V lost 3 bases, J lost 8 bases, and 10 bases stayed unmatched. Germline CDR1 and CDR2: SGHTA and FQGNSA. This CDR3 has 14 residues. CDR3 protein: CASSFGMTGNKQYF. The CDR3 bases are TGTGCCAGCAGCTTTGGGATGACAGGGAACAAGCAGTACTTC.

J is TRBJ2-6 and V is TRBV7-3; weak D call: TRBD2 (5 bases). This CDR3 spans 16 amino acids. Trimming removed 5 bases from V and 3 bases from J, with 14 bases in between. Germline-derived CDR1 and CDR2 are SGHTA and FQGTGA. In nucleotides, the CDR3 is TGTGCCAGCAGCCCTAGACGGGGTTATGGGGCCAACGTCCTGACTTTC. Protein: CASSPRRGYGANVLTF. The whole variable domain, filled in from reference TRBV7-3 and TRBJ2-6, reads GAGVSQTPSNKVTEKGKYVELRCDPISGHTALYWYRQSLGQGPEFLIYFQGTGAADDSGLPNDRFFAVRPEGSVSTLKIQRTERGDSAVYLCASSPRRGYGANVLTFGAGSRLTVL.

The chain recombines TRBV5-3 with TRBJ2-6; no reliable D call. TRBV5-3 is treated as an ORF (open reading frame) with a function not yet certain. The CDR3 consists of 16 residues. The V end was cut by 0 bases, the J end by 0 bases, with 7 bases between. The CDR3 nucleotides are TGTGCCAGAAGCTTGGTGGCAGACTCTGGGGCCAACGTCCTGACTTTC. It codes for CARSLVADSGANVLTF.

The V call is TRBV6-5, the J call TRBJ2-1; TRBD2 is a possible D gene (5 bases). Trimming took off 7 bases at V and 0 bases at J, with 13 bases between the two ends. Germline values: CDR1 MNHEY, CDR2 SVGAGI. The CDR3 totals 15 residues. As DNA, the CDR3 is TGTGCCAGCAACCTAGAGGGCAGCTCCTACAATGAGCAGTTCTTC. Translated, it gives CASNLEGSSYNEQFF.

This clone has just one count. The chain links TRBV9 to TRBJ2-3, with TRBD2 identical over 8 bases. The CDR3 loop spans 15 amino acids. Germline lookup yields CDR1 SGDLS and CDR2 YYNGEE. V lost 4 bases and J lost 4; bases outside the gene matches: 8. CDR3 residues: CASSHSGGRADTQYF. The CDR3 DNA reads TGTGCCAGCAGCCACAGCGGGGGAAGGGCAGATACGCAGTATTTT.

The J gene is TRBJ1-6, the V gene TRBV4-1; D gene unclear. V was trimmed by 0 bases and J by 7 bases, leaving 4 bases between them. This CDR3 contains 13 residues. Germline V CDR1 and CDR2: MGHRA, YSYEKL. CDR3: CASSQDRNSPLHF. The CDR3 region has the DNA TGCGCCAGCAGCCAAGACAGGAATTCACCCCTCCACTTT.

CDR3: CASLTRSGVTGELFF. The DNA of the CDR3 is TGTGCCTCCTTAACTCGATCGGGGGTCACCGGGGAGCTGTTTTTT. The V call is TRBV30, the J call TRBJ2-2, with D possibly matching TRBD2 (6 bases). The germline V gene encodes CDR1 GTSNPN and CDR2 SVGIG (reference sequence). Trimming removed 7 bases from V and 4 bases from J, with 19 bases in between. The length of the CDR3 is 15 residues.

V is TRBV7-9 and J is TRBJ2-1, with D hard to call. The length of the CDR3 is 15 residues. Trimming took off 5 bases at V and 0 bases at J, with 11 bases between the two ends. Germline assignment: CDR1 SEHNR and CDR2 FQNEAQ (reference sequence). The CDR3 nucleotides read TGTGCCAGCAGCCCCGGTTCCCGCTCCTACAATGAGCAGTTCTTC. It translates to CASSPGSRSYNEQFF.

Written as DNA, the CDR3 is TGTGCCAGCAGTTACGGCGGGGGTACGGGGACCCAGTACTTC. Translated, it gives CASSYGGGTGTQYF. The V gene is TRBV6-5, the J gene TRBJ2-5, with 7 bases that match TRBD2. Losses at the gene ends were 2 bases for V and 7 bases for J; bases not matched to a gene: 7. Germline lookup yields CDR1 MNHEY and CDR2 SVGAGI. The CDR3 runs 14 residues.

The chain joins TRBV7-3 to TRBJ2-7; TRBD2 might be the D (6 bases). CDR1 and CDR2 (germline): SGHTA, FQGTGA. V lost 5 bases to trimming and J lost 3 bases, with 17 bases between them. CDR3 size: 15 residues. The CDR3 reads CASSKTGGAVYEQYF. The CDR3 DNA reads TGTGCCAGCAGCAAAACTGGAGGGGCGGTCTACGAGCAGTACTTC.

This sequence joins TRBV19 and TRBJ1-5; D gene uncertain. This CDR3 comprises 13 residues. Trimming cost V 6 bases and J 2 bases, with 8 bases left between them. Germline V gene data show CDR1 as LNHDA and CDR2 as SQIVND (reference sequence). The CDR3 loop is CASRSSGNQPQHF. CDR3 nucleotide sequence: TGTGCCAGTAGATCATCGGGCAATCAGCCCCAGCATTTT.

The CDR3 spells CSASFGTSLDEQFF. In nucleotides, the CDR3 is TGCAGTGCTAGTTTCGGGACTAGCCTTGATGAGCAGTTCTTC. The rearrangement uses TRBV20-1 and TRBJ2-1, with 9 bases aligning to TRBD2. The CDR3 contains 14 residues. The V and J ends lost 3 bases and 8 bases, in that order; junction bases with no gene match: 8. Germline V CDR1 and CDR2: DFQATT, SNEGSKA (reference sequence).

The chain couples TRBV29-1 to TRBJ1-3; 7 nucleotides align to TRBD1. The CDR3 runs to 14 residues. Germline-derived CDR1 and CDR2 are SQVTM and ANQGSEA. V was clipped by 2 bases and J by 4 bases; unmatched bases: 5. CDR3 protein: CSVERQGDGNTIYF. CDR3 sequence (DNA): TGCAGCGTTGAAAGGCAGGGGGACGGAAACACCATATATTTT.

The CDR3 here is CAHRDGRQETQYF. In DNA form, the CDR3 reads TGTGCCCACAGGGACGGAAGACAAGAGACCCAGTACTTC. This chain joins TRBV6-6 and TRBJ2-5; the D gene is possibly TRBD1 (6 bases). The CDR3 is 13 residues long. The germline V and J ends were trimmed by 11 bases and 2 bases, with 15 bases remaining between them. CDR1 MNHNY and CDR2 SVGAGI come from the germline V gene (reference sequence).

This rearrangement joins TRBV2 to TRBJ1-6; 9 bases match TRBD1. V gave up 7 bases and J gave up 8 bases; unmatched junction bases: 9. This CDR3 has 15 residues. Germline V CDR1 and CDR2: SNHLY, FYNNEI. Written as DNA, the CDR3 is TGTGCCAGCACCAGTCTACAGGGGGCCCATTCACCCCTCCACTTT. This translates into CASTSLQGAHSPLHF.

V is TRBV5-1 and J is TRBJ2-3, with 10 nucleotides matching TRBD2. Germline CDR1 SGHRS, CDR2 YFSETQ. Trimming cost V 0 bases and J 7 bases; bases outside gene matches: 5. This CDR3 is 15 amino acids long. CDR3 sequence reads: CASSLEGLAANTQYF. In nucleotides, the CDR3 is TGCGCCAGCAGCTTGGAAGGACTAGCGGCGAATACGCAGTATTTT.